This TCR beta chain was obtained from a study of T cells after yellow fever vaccination. Whole-study findings and limits: A large majority of primary-vaccination clones showed up again after the booster (roughly 96% CD4, 75% to 90% CD8). FACS-sorted repertoires could contain abundant clonotypes contaminating from the bulk population.

At least ten counts were recorded for this clonotype. Germline V CDR1 and CDR2: SQVTM, ANQGSEA. This CDR3 contains 15 residues. V lost 3 bases to trimming and J lost 3 bases; unmatched junction nucleotides: 10. TCRdb reprocessed the 5' RACE reads via MiXCR and lists one record per CDR3 protein. The repertoire consists of under 25,000 distinct CDR3 sequences, with 5.2% occurring once and the leading ten covering 20%. The starting material was PBMCs, either bulk or a sorted T-cell subset (CD4+, CD8+, memory, or dextramer-sorted; not recorded which), obtained 35 to 50 days after the first yellow fever vaccination. The TCR originated in a man younger than 35 who received the YFV17D yellow fever vaccine. The chain has TRBV29-1 and TRBJ1-2, with 7 nucleotides matching TRBD1. The CDR3 DNA sequence: TGCAGCGTTGACTTCAGAGGGGGCACGGACTATGGCTACACCTTC. Encoded protein: CSVDFRGGTDYGYTF. Looking up the rest from reference TRBV29-1 and TRBJ1-2 gives the full variable domain: SAVISQKPSRDICQRGTSLTIQCQVDSQVTMMFWYRQQPGQSLTLIATANQGSEATYESGFVIDKFPISRPNLTFSTLTVSNMSPEDSSIYLCSVDFRGGTDYGYTFGSGTRLTVV.